The 30 T cell receptor beta chains listed next were all sequenced from one sample in a study of blood T cell repertoires in COVID-19. Assay used: immunoSEQ multiplex PCR; TCRdb lists only in-frame clones, some missing. The sample shows approximately 300,000 clones, 70% to 90% of them seen only once. Sequenced material: PBMCs or T cells enriched from blood (not recorded which). Every receptor here comes from a woman aged 18-30 years who had recovered from COVID-19.

J is TRBJ1-2 and V is TRBV4-1; TRBD1 matches 7 bases. The V gene's germline CDR1 is MGHRA and CDR2 YSYEKL. This CDR3 contains 15 residues. V was clipped by 4 bases and J by 4 bases; unmatched bases: 9. CDR3 protein: CASSPRTGALYGYTF. CDR3 coding DNA: TGCGCCAGCAGCCCCAGGACAGGAGCACTCTATGGCTACACCTTC.

The chain has TRBV5-1 and TRBJ1-3, with a possible D match to TRBD1 (5 bases). The CDR3 consists of 14 residues. CDR1 is SGHRS and CDR2 is YFSETQ in the germline V gene. V shed 4 bases and J shed 2 bases, with 10 bases lying between them. CDR3: CASSPGGPGNTIYF. CDR3 sequence (DNA): TGCGCCAGCAGCCCGGGGGGTCCTGGAAACACCATATATTTT.

The J gene is TRBJ2-1, the V gene TRBV2; 15 bases are shared with TRBD2. The junction had 8 bases not matched to a gene; V was cut back by 11 bases and J by 0 bases. This CDR3 is 17 amino acids long. The germline V gene encodes CDR1 SNHLY and CDR2 FYNNEI. The CDR3 sequence is CAVAGTSGGSSYNEQFF. The CDR3 nucleotides are TGTGCCGTTGCCGGGACTAGCGGGGGGAGCTCCTACAATGAGCAGTTCTTC.

DNA for the CDR3: TGTGCCAGCAGCTCCTCGGACAGCCTAAATCAGCCCCAGCATTTT. Translated, it gives CASSSSDSLNQPQHF. The V gene is TRBV7-9, the J gene TRBJ1-5; D is possibly TRBD1 (6 bases). CDR3 length: 15 residues. With 4 bases removed from V and 4 bases from J, the gap between germline ends came to 14 bases. The V gene's germline CDR1 is SEHNR and CDR2 FQNEAQ (reference sequence).

This clone was observed a single time. For the CDR3, the DNA is TGCGCCAGCAGTCCGGGGTTGGGAGAGACCCAGTACTTC. It encodes CASSPGLGETQYF. The J gene is TRBJ2-5, the V gene TRBV4-1; D may be TRBD2 (5 bases). CDR3 length: 13 residues. Germline V gene lookup returns CDR1 MGHRA and CDR2 YSYEKL. The V end was cut by 6 bases, the J end by 4 bases, with 12 bases between.

The CDR3 protein is CASSSGTGTLRYYEQYF. Written as DNA, the CDR3 is TGTGCCAGCAGCTCCGGGACAGGGACCCTCCGATACTACGAGCAGTACTTC. V gene TRBV6-2 or TRBV6-3 combines with J gene TRBJ2-7; 9 nucleotides agree with TRBD1. CDR3 size: 17 residues. Germline-derived CDR1 and CDR2 are MNHEY and SVGEGT. V was clipped by 6 bases and J by 3 bases; unmatched bases: 15.

This chain uses TRBV5-1 with TRBJ2-2, with a tentative D call TRBD1 (6 bases). The CDR3 is 14 residues long. Germline CDR1 is SGHRS and CDR2 is YFSETQ. Trimming shortened V by 0 bases and J by 5 bases, and 8 bases separated the two germline ends. CDR3 sequence: CASSLAGETGELFF. The DNA for the CDR3 is TGCGCCAGCAGCTTGGCAGGGGAGACCGGGGAGCTGTTTTTT.

The chain has TRBV19 and TRBJ2-1; D is unresolved. The CDR3 has 14 amino acids. The V end was cut by 7 bases, the J end by 8 bases, with 18 bases between. In germline, CDR1 is LNHDA, CDR2 SQIVND (reference sequence). CDR3 bases: TGTGCCAGTAAGGTGGGCCTTGACGTCGATGAGCAGTTCTTC. This codes for CASKVGLDVDEQFF.

This chain links TRBV19 with TRBJ2-7, with 7 bases fitting TRBD2. This CDR3 comprises 14 residues. Germline-derived CDR1 and CDR2 are LNHDA and SQIVND (reference sequence). V lost 5 bases and J lost 5; bases outside the gene matches: 9. This chain's CDR3 is CASSASGSVNEQYF. The CDR3, as DNA: TGTGCCAGTAGTGCTAGCGGTTCCGTAAACGAGCAGTACTTC.

The chain carries TRBV27 and TRBJ1-3, with 8 bases fitting TRBD1. Germline V gene lookup returns CDR1 MNHEY and CDR2 SMNVEV (reference sequence). The CDR3 runs 15 residues. The trim removed 6 bases at V and 1 base at J, leaving 5 bases unmatched. Here the CDR3 reads CASSLTGGSGNTIYF. The CDR3 DNA is TGTGCCAGCAGCCTCACAGGGGGGTCTGGAAACACCATATATTTT.

The gene calls are TRBV2 and TRBJ2-5, with 8 bases aligning to TRBD2. Trimming removed 6 bases from V and 7 bases from J; junction bases left unmatched: 10. Germline CDR1 is SNHLY and CDR2 is FYNNEI. This CDR3 region has 14 residues. The CDR3 coding sequence is TGTGCCAGCAGGACGGGACTAGGGGAGGGGACCCAGTACTTC. It specifies CASRTGLGEGTQYF.

V is TRBV30 and J is TRBJ1-2, with 10 bases lining up with TRBD1. V shed 4 bases, J shed 8 bases, and the junction held 7 bases outside the gene matches. The V gene's germline CDR1 is GTSNPN and CDR2 SVGIG (reference sequence). The CDR3 totals 13 residues. The DNA for the CDR3 is TGTGCCTGGATCTTCGGGACAGGGGACGGCTACACCTTC. This encodes CAWIFGTGDGYTF.

J is TRBJ1-2 and V is TRBV30, with a tentative D call TRBD1 (6 bases). Trimming pared 2 bases from V and 0 bases from J, leaving 13 bases between. The CDR3 is 15 amino acids. CDR1 and CDR2 (germline): GTSNPN, SVGIG (reference sequence). The CDR3 DNA reads as TGTGCCTGGAGTCGACGGGACACCTCTAACTATGGCTACACCTTC. The encoded protein is CAWSRRDTSNYGYTF.

The chain has TRBV19 and TRBJ1-5; D is ambiguous. The CDR3 has 12 amino acids. Germline loops: CDR1 LNHDA, CDR2 SQIVND (reference sequence). Trimming took 6 bases from V and 9 from J, leaving 12 bases between them. CDR3 nucleotides: TGTGCCAGTAGCAAAGAGCCCGGGCCCCAGCATTTT. It encodes CASSKEPGPQHF.

The chain couples TRBV7-2 to TRBJ2-7; maybe TRBD2 (6 bases). CDR3 size: 15 residues. V was cut by 1 base and J by 5 bases, with 15 bases left in between. CDR1 is SGHTA and CDR2 is FQGNSA in the germline V gene. The CDR3 DNA reads as TGTGCCAGCAGCTTAGTCGGTGGGAGGTTCAACGAGCAGTACTTC. Translating it yields CASSLVGGRFNEQYF.

The V gene is TRBV30, the J gene TRBJ1-5, with D possibly being TRBD1 (6 bases). This CDR3 region has 16 residues. V lost 0 bases and J lost 0, with 12 bases in between. The germline CDR1 and CDR2 sequences are GTSNPN and SVGIG (reference sequence). The CDR3: CAWSVIGGASNQPQHF. DNA for the CDR3: TGTGCCTGGAGTGTAATAGGGGGGGCTAGCAATCAGCCCCAGCATTTT.

The rearrangement uses TRBV15 and TRBJ1-1; TRBD1 matches 8 bases. The V and J ends lost 3 bases and 8 bases, in that order; junction bases with no gene match: 8. The CDR3 loop spans 14 amino acids. CDR1 LNHNV and CDR2 YYDKDF come from the germline V gene (reference sequence). The CDR3 DNA reads TGTGCCACCAGCAGGGTAGATGGGACAGGAGAAGCTTTCTTT. Residues: CATSRVDGTGEAFF.

V is TRBV6-5 and J is TRBJ1-2; perhaps TRBD1 as D (6 bases). Per germline, CDR1 MNHEY and CDR2 SVGAGI. Trimming took off 5 bases at V and 5 bases at J, with 18 bases between the two ends. This CDR3 is 15 amino acids long. The chain's CDR3 is CASSIGEGVGYGYTF. The CDR3 DNA follows: TGTGCCAGCAGTATAGGAGAGGGGGTTGGGTATGGCTACACCTTC.

The chain employs TRBV4-1 and TRBJ2-3, with a weak D call TRBD2 (5 bases). The CDR3 covers 16 residues. V was cut by 4 bases and J by 0 bases, with 14 bases left in between. Per the germline V gene, CDR1 is MGHRA and CDR2 is YSYEKL. CDR3 protein: CASSPESGLSTDTQYF. In DNA, the CDR3 is TGCGCCAGCAGCCCCGAGAGCGGCCTTAGCACAGATACGCAGTATTTT.

This clone has only one observation. This chain joins TRBV11-2 and TRBJ2-1; D ambiguous. The CDR3 extends over 16 amino acids. Trimming shortened V by 0 bases and J by 6 bases, and 15 bases separated the two germline ends. The germline CDR1 and CDR2 sequences are SGHAT and FQNNGV. CDR3 sequence reads: CASSLDPLAVSNEQFF. The CDR3, as DNA: TGTGCCAGCAGCTTAGATCCTCTGGCGGTTAGCAATGAGCAGTTCTTC.

The gene calls are TRBV6-1 and TRBJ2-1, with D possibly matching TRBD2 (5 bases). V was pared by 0 bases and J by 5 bases, with 5 bases between. Per germline, CDR1 MNHNS and CDR2 SASEGT. This CDR3 has 13 residues. CDR3 sequence (DNA): TGTGCCAGCAGTGAAGCGGGAGACAATGAGCAGTTCTTC. Translating it yields CASSEAGDNEQFF.

The rearrangement uses TRBV7-2 and TRBJ2-7; 11 nucleotides align to TRBD2. Losses at the gene ends were 5 bases for V and 5 bases for J; bases not matched to a gene: 14. This CDR3 comprises 17 residues. CDR1 is SGHTA and CDR2 is FQGNSA in the germline V gene. The CDR3 DNA reads TGTGCCAGCAGCCGGAAAATGGGTCTAGCGGGAGGTGACGAGCAGTACTTC. Its protein product is CASSRKMGLAGGDEQYF.

This chain links TRBV5-4 with TRBJ1-3; unclear D gene. V shed 5 bases and J shed 7 bases, with 13 bases lying between them. Germline assignment: CDR1 SGHNT and CDR2 YYREEE (reference sequence). This CDR3 region has 13 residues. The DNA for the CDR3 is TGTGCCAGCAGTATGGAGAGGAGGAACACCATATATTTT. It encodes CASSMERRNTIYF.

This clone came up a few times. V gene TRBV4-1 combines with J gene TRBJ1-3; tentative D call: TRBD1 (6 bases). Germline V gene sequence: CDR1 MGHRA, CDR2 YSYEKL. The CDR3 spans 18 residues. Trimming shortened V by 3 bases and J by 4 bases, and 22 bases separated the two germline ends. CDR3 bases: TGCGCCAGCAGCCAGCACTCGGACAGCCTTCTTGACGGAAACACCATATATTTT. Its translation: CASSQHSDSLLDGNTIYF.

V usage is TRBV12-5 and J usage is TRBJ1-2; D is perhaps TRBD1 (5 bases). The CDR3 is 13 amino acids. Trimming took off 5 bases at V and 6 bases at J, with 13 bases between the two ends. Germline-derived CDR1 and CDR2 are LGHNT and FRNRAP. The CDR3 sequence: CASGRWGGNGYTF. The CDR3 nucleotides are TGTGCTAGTGGTCGGTGGGGGGGGAATGGCTACACCTTC.

The J gene is TRBJ2-1, the V gene TRBV27; weak D call: TRBD1 (6 bases). The CDR3 contains 17 residues. Per germline, CDR1 MNHEY and CDR2 SMNVEV (reference sequence). The V end was cut by 5 bases, the J end by 4 bases, with 21 bases between. For the CDR3, the DNA is TGTGCCAGCAGTCCAGGGACAACAACCAACCAATACAATGAGCAGTTCTTC. It translates to CASSPGTTTNQYNEQFF.

The V and J genes are TRBV2 and TRBJ1-2, with unresolved D. CDR3 size: 14 residues. Germline V CDR1 and CDR2: SNHLY, FYNNEI. Trimming took off 1 base at V and 4 bases at J, with 10 bases between the two ends. The CDR3 DNA sequence: TGTGCCAGCAGTGAAGGGGCAGAGGGCTATGGCTACACCTTC. As protein: CASSEGAEGYGYTF.

The chain uses TRBV28 and TRBJ2-2; 12 nucleotides match TRBD2. Germline CDR1 and CDR2: MDHEN and SYDVKM. The CDR3 sequence is 18 residues long. The J segment lost 5 bases and the V segment lost 5 bases, leaving 12 bases of the junction unmatched. CDR3: CASSPPLAGGPGTGELFF. DNA for the CDR3: TGTGCCAGCAGTCCGCCCCTAGCGGGAGGGCCGGGGACCGGGGAGCTGTTTTTT.

The chain couples TRBV29-1 to TRBJ1-2; 8 bases fit TRBD1. V dropped 7 bases and J dropped 2; count of bases not matched to a gene: 6. Looked up from germline, CDR1 is SQVTM and CDR2 is ANQGSEA. The CDR3 has 13 amino acids. The CDR3 coding sequence is TGCAGCGACTGGAGGACAGGGAACTATGGCTACACCTTC. Translated, it gives CSDWRTGNYGYTF.

This chain uses TRBV7-9 with TRBJ1-1; D remains unclear. CDR3 size: 14 residues. In germline, CDR1 is SEHNR, CDR2 FQNEAQ (reference sequence). The V gene lost 0 bases and the J gene lost 5 bases, with 10 bases spanning the gap. CDR3 sequence: CASSLAGVWTEAFF. In DNA form, the CDR3 reads TGTGCCAGCAGCTTAGCCGGGGTTTGGACTGAAGCTTTCTTT.